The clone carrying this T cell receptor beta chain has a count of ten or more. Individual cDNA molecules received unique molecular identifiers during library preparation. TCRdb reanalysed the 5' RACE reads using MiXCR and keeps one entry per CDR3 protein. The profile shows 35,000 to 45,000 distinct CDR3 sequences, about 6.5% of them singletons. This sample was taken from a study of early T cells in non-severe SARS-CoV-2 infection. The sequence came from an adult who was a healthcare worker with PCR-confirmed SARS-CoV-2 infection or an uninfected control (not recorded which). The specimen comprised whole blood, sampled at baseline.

The CDR3: CAVYRANYGYTF. CDR3 coding DNA: TGTGCCGTCTACAGGGCTAACTATGGCTACACCTTC. This sequence joins TRBV19 and TRBJ1-2, with D possibly being TRBD1 (6 bases). The V end lost 11 bases, the J end lost 0 bases, and 10 bases lay between the germline ends. The CDR3 has 12 amino acids. CDR1 and CDR2 from the germline V gene are LNHDA and SQIVND (reference sequence).